The entry below gives a single TCR beta chain sequence along with its context. The antigen is not known. The same CDR3 also results from other DNA sequences found in this sample. The CDR3 covers 12 residues. CDR1 and CDR2 from the germline V gene are SNHLY and FYNNEI. V was clipped by 6 bases and J by 7 bases, with 7 bases between them. These data come from a study of cytomegalovirus exposure and HLA in healthy donors. Overall study findings and caveats: Data from an earlier analysis indicated that most TCR beta V segments were productive either about 87% or about 30% of the time. Most sequenced TCRs were rare (though some public TCRs occurred in many donors). The study designated about 160 TCR beta chains cytomegalovirus-associated.

In the PCR, 60 Vbeta and 13 Jbeta primers were used. Libraries were prepared by immunoSEQ multiplex PCR; TCRdb keeps only in-frame clonotypes and omits some of them. The specimen's table records some 75,000 clones. Sequencing was carried out using PBMCs. The sequence was collected from a boy aged 5-17 years in good health and CMV-seronegative. The rearrangement joins TRBV2 to TRBJ1-6; a possible D gene is TRBD1 (5 bases). The CDR3, as DNA: TGTGCCAGCAGACGACAGAATTCACCCCTCCACTTT. This sequence encodes CASRRQNSPLHF.